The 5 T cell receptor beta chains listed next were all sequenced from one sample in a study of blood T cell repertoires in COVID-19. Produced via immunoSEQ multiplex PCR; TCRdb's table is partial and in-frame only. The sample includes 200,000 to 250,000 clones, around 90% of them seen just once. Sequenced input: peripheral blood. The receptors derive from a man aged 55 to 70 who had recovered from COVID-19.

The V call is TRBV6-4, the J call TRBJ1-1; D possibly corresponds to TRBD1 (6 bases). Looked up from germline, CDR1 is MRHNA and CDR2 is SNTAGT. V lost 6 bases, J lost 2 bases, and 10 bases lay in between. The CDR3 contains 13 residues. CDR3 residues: CASRLQGNTEAFF. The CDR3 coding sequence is TGTGCCAGCAGGTTACAGGGTAACACTGAAGCTTTCTTT.

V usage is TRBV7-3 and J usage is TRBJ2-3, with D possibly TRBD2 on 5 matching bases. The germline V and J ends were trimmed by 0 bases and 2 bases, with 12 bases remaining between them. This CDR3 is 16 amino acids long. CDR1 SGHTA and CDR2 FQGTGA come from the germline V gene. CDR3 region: CASSLTPRGNTDTQYF. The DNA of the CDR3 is TGTGCCAGCAGCTTAACGCCTAGAGGGAACACAGATACGCAGTATTTT.

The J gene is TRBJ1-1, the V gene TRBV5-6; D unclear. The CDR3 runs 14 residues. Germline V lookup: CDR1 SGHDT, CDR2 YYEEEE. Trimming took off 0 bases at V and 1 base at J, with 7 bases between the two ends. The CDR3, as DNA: TGTGCCAGCAGCTTGGGGCCTCAGAACACTGAAGCTTTCTTT. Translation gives CASSLGPQNTEAFF.

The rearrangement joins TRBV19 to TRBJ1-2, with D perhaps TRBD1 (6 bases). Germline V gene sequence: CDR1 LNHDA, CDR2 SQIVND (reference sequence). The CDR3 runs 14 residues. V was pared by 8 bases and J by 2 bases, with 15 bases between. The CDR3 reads CASAGGALNYGYTF. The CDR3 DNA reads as TGTGCCAGTGCCGGGGGGGCACTGAACTATGGCTACACCTTC. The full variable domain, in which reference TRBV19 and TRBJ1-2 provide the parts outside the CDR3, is DGGITQSPKYLFRKEGQNVTLSCEQNLNHDAMYWYRQDPGQGLRLIYYSQIVNDFQKGDIAEGYSVSREKKESFPLTVTSAQKNPTAFYLCASAGGALNYGYTFGSGTRLTVV.

CDR3 sequence (DNA): TGTGCCAGCAGAGGAGGGGGCTACATTCAGTACTTC. It encodes CASRGGGYIQYF. This chain uses TRBV27 with TRBJ2-4; D may be TRBD1 (7 bases). Trimming removed 6 bases at V and 8 bases at J, with 11 bases between. The germline V gene has CDR1 MNHEY and CDR2 SMNVEV (reference sequence). The CDR3 sequence is 12 residues long.